This is a list of T cell receptor beta chains from one sample in a study of T cells in Graves' hyperthyroidism and ophthalmopathy. A single record per CDR3 protein comes from TCRdb applying MiXCR to the multiplex PCR reads. The sample consists of approximately 530,000 distinct CDR3 sequences, 20% of them appearing once. Sequences were obtained from blood. The source is a man aged 40-55 years with Graves' ophthalmopathy. CDR3s leave out the opening cysteine and the closing phenylalanine or tryptophan.

j_call	v_call	cdr3_aa
TRBJ2-3	TRBV4-1	ASSQVSRGQADTQY
TRBJ2-7	TRBV12-3/TRBV12-4	ASSHGLAGATYEQY
TRBJ2-7	TRBV5-1	ASSFSLDSYEQY
TRBJ2-3	TRBV11-2	ASSLGAFTDTQY
TRBJ2-7	TRBV20-1	SARRRAYEQY
TRBJ1-2	TRBV20-1	STGGLTGGYGYT
TRBJ2-5	TRBV11-2	ASSLAGAGETQY
TRBJ2-7	TRBV5-1	ASSLGTSSSYEQY
TRBJ2-1	TRBV3-1	ASSPSYQGYEQF
TRBJ2-1	TRBV7-8	ASSLDHSPYNEQF
TRBJ1-1	TRBV19	ASSIGTQVEAF
TRBJ1-2	TRBV6-1	ASSYPNYGYT
TRBJ2-7	TRBV2	ASSERLISYEQY
TRBJ2-5	TRBV30	AWSVKGLETQY
TRBJ1-1	TRBV30	AWGGGRNTEAF
TRBJ1-1	TRBV5-1	ASSLLPGEMNTEAF
TRBJ2-5	TRBV27	AIRGGSQETQY
TRBJ2-7	TRBV10-3	AISDLSGRRGEQY
TRBJ2-7	TRBV12-3/TRBV12-4	ASSVTGNPSEQY
TRBJ1-3	TRBV16	ASSQWGLTGNTIY
TRBJ1-5	TRBV6-2/TRBV6-3	ASSSRVPNSNQPQH
TRBJ1-2	TRBV2	ASRPQGAYT
TRBJ1-2	TRBV6-1	ASRPTGIYGYT
TRBJ1-4	TRBV5-1	ASQPGQGNEKLF
TRBJ2-1	TRBV27	VSSYAGGPTEQF
TRBJ1-2	TRBV20-1	SALTRREGGYT
TRBJ2-7	TRBV4-1	ASSQDGGADEQY
TRBJ2-1	TRBV10-3	AISEGQGARIEQF
TRBJ1-5	TRBV19	ASSIMKGFGNQPQH
TRBJ2-7	TRBV28	ASSLAPLGEQY
TRBJ2-7	TRBV12-5	ASGGGQYEQY
TRBJ2-7	TRBV6-1	ASSFGRGPYEQY
TRBJ2-3	TRBV5-1	ASSLLAGGPADTQY